This is a list of T cell receptor beta chains from one sample in a study of a mutant IDH1 vaccine in newly diagnosed glioma. Assay used: immunoSEQ multiplex PCR; TCRdb lists only in-frame clones, some missing. The table shows tens of thousands of clones, with about 80% occurring only once. These receptors are not linked to any known antigen. The material was PBMCs, obtained from a glioma patient whose treatment included an IDH1 peptide vaccine. All receptors derive from a man aged 40-50 years with glioma. Each CDR3 is given with its conserved first and last residue. D genes are given only for firm matches. Size is omitted from some rows. Given values are once, few, many or a class for expanded clones.

DNA | CDR3 | J | V | D | size
TGCGCCAGCAGCCAAATGCAGTGGTCGGCAGATACGCAGTATTTT | CASSQMQWSADTQYF | TRBJ2-3 | TRBV4-1 | NA | NA
TGTGCCAGCAGCGTAGTTGGCGGGGACAATGAGCAGTTCTTC | CASSVVGGDNEQFF | TRBJ2-1 | TRBV9 | NA | NA
TGTGCCAGCAGCCTCCCAGGGGGAATGGGCAAAAATCAGCCCCAGCATTTT | CASSLPGGMGKNQPQHF | TRBJ1-5 | TRBV7-6 | TRBD1 | few
TGTGCCAGCAGTCGAGCGTCAGGGGGCATCGACGAGCAGTACTTC | CASSRASGGIDEQYF | TRBJ2-7 | TRBV7-7 | TRBD1 | NA
TGTGCCAGTAGTGCCCCGGGACAGGGGAGAAAGACCCAGTACTTC | CASSAPGQGRKTQYF | TRBJ2-5 | TRBV19 | TRBD1 | NA
TGTGCCAGCAGCTCGCTTAAGACAGGGCACGGCTATGGCTACACCTTC | CASSSLKTGHGYGYTF | TRBJ1-2 | TRBV11-2 | TRBD1 | NA
TGTGCCAGCAGCTTGGTGGCTAGCAGTAACTACAATGAGCAGTTCTTC | CASSLVASSNYNEQFF | TRBJ2-1 | TRBV5-6 | NA | NA
TGTGCCAGCAGCCGTTGGCCAGGGGGCGAAGACGGGGAGCTGTTTTTT | CASSRWPGGEDGELFF | TRBJ2-2 | TRBV27 | TRBD1 | NA
TGCGCCAGCAGCACCGGGACTAGCGGGAGGGCCAGAACCGGGGAGCTGTTTTTT | CASSTGTSGRARTGELFF | TRBJ2-2 | TRBV4-1 | TRBD2 | once
TGTGCCAGCAGCGTAGGGTATGGACTAGCGGGGGGGAATGAGCAGTTCTTC | CASSVGYGLAGGNEQFF | TRBJ2-1 | TRBV9 | TRBD2 | NA
TGTGCCAGCAGCTCGACCCCAGGGGGCAATCAGCCCCAGCATTTT | CASSSTPGGNQPQHF | TRBJ1-5 | TRBV7-2 | NA | NA
TGCGCCAGCAGTCACTTGCAGACCCTAAATCAGCCCCAGCATTTT | CASSHLQTLNQPQHF | TRBJ1-5 | TRBV23-1 | NA | NA
TGCGCCAGCAGCCAGAGTACCGGGACAGAATTTTTGGTAGATACGCAGTATTTT | CASSQSTGTEFLVDTQYF | TRBJ2-3 | TRBV5-1 | TRBD1 | NA
TGTGCCAGCAGTCGTCGGGGCGGCTCCTACAATGAGCAGTTCTTC | CASSRRGGSYNEQFF | TRBJ2-1 | TRBV7-6 | NA | NA
TGTGCCAGCAGGGTAACAGAGCCTACTTCACCCCTCCACTTT | CASRVTEPTSPLHF | TRBJ1-6 | TRBV11-2 | NA | NA
TGTGCCAGCAGCCCCGCCCGGACAGCATCCTACGAGCAGTACTTC | CASSPARTASYEQYF | TRBJ2-7 | TRBV7-9 | NA | NA
TGTGCCAGCAGCTCCGAGCGGGGGATGAACACCGGGGAGCTGTTTTTT | CASSSERGMNTGELFF | TRBJ2-2 | TRBV7-7 | TRBD2 | NA
TGCGCCAGCAGCCAAGACACGGGGACTAGCACAGATACGCAGTATTTT | CASSQDTGTSTDTQYF | TRBJ2-3 | TRBV4-1 | NA | NA
TGTGCCAGCAGCGTAACTAGGGCCGGAAACACCATATATTTT | CASSVTRAGNTIYF | TRBJ1-3 | TRBV9 | NA | NA
TGTGCCAGCAGCTTAGCACATTCGAGCTACACCTTC | CASSLAHSSYTF | TRBJ1-2 | TRBV11-2 | NA | NA
TGTGCCAGCAGCTTGGAAGGGGCTATGAACACTGAAGCTTTCTTT | CASSLEGAMNTEAFF | TRBJ1-1 | TRBV5-4 | NA | NA
TGTGCCAGCAGCTTGGCCGCAGGGGACTACGAGCAGTACTTC | CASSLAAGDYEQYF | TRBJ2-7 | TRBV5-4 | NA | NA
TGCAGTGCCGGGACGAGACCTGAAGCTTTCTTT | CSAGTRPEAFF | TRBJ1-1 | TRBV20-1 | NA | NA
TGCGCCAGCAGCCAAGATTGGAGGGAGCAGTTCTTC | CASSQDWREQFF | TRBJ2-1 | TRBV4-3 | NA | NA
TGTGCCAGCAGGCCGGTTATGGTAGCGGGAGCTTCCCCCTACAATGAGCAGTTCTTC | CASRPVMVAGASPYNEQFF | TRBJ2-1 | TRBV11-2 | TRBD2 | NA
TGTGCCAGCAGCGCCCCCCTAGCGGGATCCACCGGGGAGCTGTTTTTT | CASSAPLAGSTGELFF | TRBJ2-2 | TRBV9 | TRBD2 | NA
TGTGCCAGCAGTTTCGGGACAGGTGTGTCCTACGAGCAGTACTTC | CASSFGTGVSYEQYF | TRBJ2-7 | TRBV27 | TRBD1 | NA
TGTGCCAGCAGTGTACGTGGGGTAGGCACTGAAGCTTTCTTT | CASSVRGVGTEAFF | TRBJ1-1 | TRBV6-1 | NA | once
TGCGCCAGCAGCTCTACATATTCAGATTTCGTCCAAGATGAGCAGTTCTTC | CASSSTYSDFVQDEQFF | TRBJ2-1 | TRBV5-1 | NA | NA
TGCGCCAGCAGCCTAACCGGGGTTTCTAATGAAAAACTGTTTTTT | CASSLTGVSNEKLFF | TRBJ1-4 | TRBV4-3 | NA | NA
TGTGCCAGCAGCCCCCCCGCTGACAATGAGCAGTTCTTC | CASSPPADNEQFF | TRBJ2-1 | TRBV11-3 | NA | NA
TGCAGCGCAGGGGCTAGCGGGACAGTGGGCGGGGAGCTGTTTTTT | CSAGASGTVGGELFF | TRBJ2-2 | TRBV29-1 | TRBD2 | NA
TGCGCCAGCAGCCAAGCCGGACAGGGAGGGAACACTGAAGCTTTCTTT | CASSQAGQGGNTEAFF | TRBJ1-1 | TRBV4-1 | TRBD1 | once
TGTGCCAGCAGCCGGGACACTGCCTACGAGCAGTACTTC | CASSRDTAYEQYF | TRBJ2-7 | TRBV14 | NA | NA
TGTGCCAGCAGGGATAGGGACCGATTGAACACTGAAGCTTTCTTT | CASRDRDRLNTEAFF | TRBJ1-1 | TRBV6-5 | NA | NA
TGTGCCAGCAGCAAGGACAGGGTGGATACGCAGTATTTT | CASSKDRVDTQYF | TRBJ2-3 | TRBV9 | TRBD1 | NA
TGTGCCAGCAGTCCCTACGGGACAGTGGTTGAAAAACTGTTTTTT | CASSPYGTVVEKLFF | TRBJ1-4 | TRBV27 | TRBD1 | NA
TGTGCCAGTAGTAGAAGCGGGTCCCGACCGTACGAGCAGTACTTC | CASSRSGSRPYEQYF | TRBJ2-7 | TRBV19 | NA | NA
TGTGCTAGTGGTACGGGACAGGTATACAATGAGCAGTTCTTC | CASGTGQVYNEQFF | TRBJ2-1 | TRBV12-5 | TRBD1 | NA
TGTGCCAGCAGCTTGACGGGGTCTAATCAGCCCCAGCATTTT | CASSLTGSNQPQHF | TRBJ1-5 | TRBV5-5 | NA | NA
TGTGCCACCAGCAGATTGCGGGAGAATCCCGGGGAGCTGTTTTTT | CATSRLRENPGELFF | TRBJ2-2 | TRBV15 | TRBD2 | NA
TGTGCCAGCAGTTACTCCGGAGGGACAGGGCGTAATGAGCAGTTCTTC | CASSYSGGTGRNEQFF | TRBJ2-1 | TRBV6-6 | TRBD1 | NA
TGTGCCAGCAGCTTACCGACAGGAGTAGAGACCCAGTACTTC | CASSLPTGVETQYF | TRBJ2-5 | TRBV7-9 | NA | once
TGTGCCAGCAGCTCGTCTATTGGCTCCGGGACCACATTCTACGAGCAGTACTTC | CASSSSIGSGTTFYEQYF | TRBJ2-7 | TRBV5-5 | NA | NA
TGTGCCAGCAGCTTAGGAGGCTGGGGGAGGCCCCAGCATTTT | CASSLGGWGRPQHF | TRBJ1-5 | TRBV11-2 | NA | few
TGTGCCAGCAGTTACGGACCGACAGGCTCATATGGCTACACCTTC | CASSYGPTGSYGYTF | TRBJ1-2 | TRBV6-6 | NA | NA
TGTGCCAGCAGTTATCAGGGTTATAATTCACCCCTCCACTTT | CASSYQGYNSPLHF | TRBJ1-6 | TRBV27 | NA | once
TGTGCCAGCAGCTGCCCGACAGGGGAAGAAACAACTAATGAAAAACTGTTTTTT | CASSCPTGEETTNEKLFF | TRBJ1-4 | TRBV12-1 | NA | NA
TGTGCCAGCAGCTTAGTTGGCTTTGGGGATTCACCCCTCCACTTT | CASSLVGFGDSPLHF | TRBJ1-6 | TRBV7-2 | NA | NA